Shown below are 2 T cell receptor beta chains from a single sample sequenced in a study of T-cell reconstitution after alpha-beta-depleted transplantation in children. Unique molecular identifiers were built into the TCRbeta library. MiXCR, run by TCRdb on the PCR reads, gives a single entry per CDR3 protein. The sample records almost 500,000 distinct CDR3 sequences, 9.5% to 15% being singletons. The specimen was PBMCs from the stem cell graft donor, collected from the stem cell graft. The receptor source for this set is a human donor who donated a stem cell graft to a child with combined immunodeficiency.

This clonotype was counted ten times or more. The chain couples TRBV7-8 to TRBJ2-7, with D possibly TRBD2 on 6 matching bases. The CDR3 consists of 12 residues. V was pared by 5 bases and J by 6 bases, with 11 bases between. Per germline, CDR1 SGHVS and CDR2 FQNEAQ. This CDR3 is CASSRLVSEQYF. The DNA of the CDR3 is TGTGCCAGCAGCCGACTAGTATCCGAGCAGTACTTC.

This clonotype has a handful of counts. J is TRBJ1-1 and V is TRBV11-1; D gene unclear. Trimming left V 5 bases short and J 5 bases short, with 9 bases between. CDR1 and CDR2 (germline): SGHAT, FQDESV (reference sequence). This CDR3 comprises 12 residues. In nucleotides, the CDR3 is TGTGCCAGCAGCCTCCCGCCGACTGAAGCTTTCTTT. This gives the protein CASSLPPTEAFF.